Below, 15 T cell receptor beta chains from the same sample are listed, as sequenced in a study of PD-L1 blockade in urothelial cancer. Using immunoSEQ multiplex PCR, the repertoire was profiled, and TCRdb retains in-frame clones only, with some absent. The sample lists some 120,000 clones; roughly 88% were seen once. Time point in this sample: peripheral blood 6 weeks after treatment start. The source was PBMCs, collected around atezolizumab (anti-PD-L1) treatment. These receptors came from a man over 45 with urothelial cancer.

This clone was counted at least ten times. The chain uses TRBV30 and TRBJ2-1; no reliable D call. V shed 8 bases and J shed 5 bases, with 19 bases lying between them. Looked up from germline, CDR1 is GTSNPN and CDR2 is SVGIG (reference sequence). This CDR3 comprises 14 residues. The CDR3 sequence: CAAERVARHNEQFF. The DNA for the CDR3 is TGTGCCGCCGAACGGGTTGCCCGCCACAATGAGCAGTTCTTC.

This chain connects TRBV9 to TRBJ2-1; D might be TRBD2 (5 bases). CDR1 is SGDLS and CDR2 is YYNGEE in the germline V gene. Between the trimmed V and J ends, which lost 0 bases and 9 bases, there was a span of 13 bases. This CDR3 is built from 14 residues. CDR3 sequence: CASSVAGLALEQFF. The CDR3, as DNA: TGTGCCAGCAGCGTAGCGGGCCTAGCCCTTGAGCAGTTCTTC.

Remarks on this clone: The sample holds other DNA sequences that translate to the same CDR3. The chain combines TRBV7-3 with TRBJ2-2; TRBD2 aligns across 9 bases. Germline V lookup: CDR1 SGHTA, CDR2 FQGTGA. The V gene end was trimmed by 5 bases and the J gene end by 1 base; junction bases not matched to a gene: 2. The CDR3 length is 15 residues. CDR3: CASSPTSGNTGELFF. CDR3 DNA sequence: TGTGCCAGCAGCCCGACTAGCGGGAACACCGGGGAGCTGTTTTTT.

The CDR3 sequence: CASGGRGLAGAGELFF. DNA for the CDR3: TGTGCCAGCGGCGGGCGCGGACTAGCGGGGGCCGGGGAGCTGTTTTTT. V is TRBV7-2 and J is TRBJ2-2; 13 bases are a match to TRBD2. Unmatched junction bases numbered 9, after V lost 8 bases and J lost 6 bases. Per germline, CDR1 SGHTA and CDR2 FQGNSA. This CDR3 is 16 amino acids long. Full variable domain (rest looked up from reference TRBV7-2 and TRBJ2-2): GAGVSQSPSNKVTEKGKDVELRCDPISGHTALYWYRQSLGQGLEFLIYFQGNSAPDKSGLPSDRFSAERTGGSVSTLTIQRTQQEDSAVYLCASGGRGLAGAGELFFGEGSRLTVL.

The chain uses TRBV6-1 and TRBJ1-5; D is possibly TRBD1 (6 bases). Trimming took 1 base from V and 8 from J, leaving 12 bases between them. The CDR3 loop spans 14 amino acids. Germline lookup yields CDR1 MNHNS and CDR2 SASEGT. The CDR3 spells CASSEGPGEKPQHF. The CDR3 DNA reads TGTGCCAGCAGTGAAGGTCCAGGGGAGAAGCCCCAGCATTTT.

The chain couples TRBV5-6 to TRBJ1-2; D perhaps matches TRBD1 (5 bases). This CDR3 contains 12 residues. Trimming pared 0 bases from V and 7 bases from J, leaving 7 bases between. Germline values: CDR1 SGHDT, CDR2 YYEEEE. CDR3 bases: TGTGCCAGCAGCTTGGCAGGGTTTGGCTACACCTTC. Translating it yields CASSLAGFGYTF.

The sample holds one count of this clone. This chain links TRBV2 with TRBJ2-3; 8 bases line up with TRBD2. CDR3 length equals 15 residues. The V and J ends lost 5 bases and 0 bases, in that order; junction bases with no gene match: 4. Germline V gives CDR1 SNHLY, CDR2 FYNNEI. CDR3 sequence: CASSRLAGSTDTQYF. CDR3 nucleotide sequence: TGTGCCAGCAGTAGATTAGCGGGGAGCACAGATACGCAGTATTTT.

CDR3 loop: CAWSDTGESYEQYF. CDR3 DNA sequence: TGTGCCTGGAGTGACACAGGGGAATCCTACGAGCAGTACTTC. The chain recombines TRBV30 with TRBJ2-7; the match to TRBD1 covers 7 bases. Germline V gives CDR1 GTSNPN, CDR2 SVGIG (reference sequence). The ends lost 1 base at V and 1 base at J; junction bases unmatched: 4. The CDR3 length is 14 residues.

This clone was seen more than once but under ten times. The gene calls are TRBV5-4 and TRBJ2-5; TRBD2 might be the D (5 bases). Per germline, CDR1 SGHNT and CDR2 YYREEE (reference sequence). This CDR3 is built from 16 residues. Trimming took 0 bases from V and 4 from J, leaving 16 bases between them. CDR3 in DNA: TGTGCCAGCAGCTTGGCTAGCCTCGGGCCGTTAGAGACCCAGTACTTC. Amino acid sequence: CASSLASLGPLETQYF.

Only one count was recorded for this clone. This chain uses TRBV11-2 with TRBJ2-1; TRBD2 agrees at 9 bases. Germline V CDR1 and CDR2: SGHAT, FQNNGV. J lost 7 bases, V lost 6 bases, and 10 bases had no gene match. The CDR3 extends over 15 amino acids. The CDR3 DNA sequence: TGTGCCAGCAGAACGATTAGCGGGAGATTAAATGAGCAGTTCTTC. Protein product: CASRTISGRLNEQFF.

CDR3 sequence: CASSRTVRGTEAFF. The CDR3 DNA sequence: TGTGCCAGCAGCCGGACAGTTCGGGGCACTGAAGCTTTCTTT. The genes are TRBV11-2 and TRBJ1-1, with D perhaps matching TRBD1 (6 bases). The ends were cut back, 5 bases at V and 4 bases at J, with 14 bases in the middle. Germline-derived CDR1 and CDR2 are SGHAT and FQNNGV. The length of the CDR3 is 14 residues.

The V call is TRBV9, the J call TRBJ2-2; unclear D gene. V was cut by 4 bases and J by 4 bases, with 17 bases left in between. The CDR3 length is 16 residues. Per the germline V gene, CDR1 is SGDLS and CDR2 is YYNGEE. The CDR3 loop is CASSRGWAPSTGELFF. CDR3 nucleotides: TGTGCCAGCAGCCGTGGTTGGGCTCCCAGCACCGGGGAGCTGTTTTTT.

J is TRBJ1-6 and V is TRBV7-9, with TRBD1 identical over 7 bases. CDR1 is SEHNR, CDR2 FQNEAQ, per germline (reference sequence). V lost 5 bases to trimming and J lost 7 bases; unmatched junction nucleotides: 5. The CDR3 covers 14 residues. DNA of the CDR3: TGTGCCAGCAGCACCACAGGGGACAATTCACCCCTCCACTTT. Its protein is CASSTTGDNSPLHF.

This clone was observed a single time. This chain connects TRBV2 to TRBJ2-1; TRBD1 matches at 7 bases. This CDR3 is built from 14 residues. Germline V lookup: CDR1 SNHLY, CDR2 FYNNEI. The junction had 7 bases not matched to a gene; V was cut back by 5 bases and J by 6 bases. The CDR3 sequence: CASSKGALLNEQFF. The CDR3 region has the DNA TGTGCCAGCAGTAAGGGGGCCTTACTCAATGAGCAGTTCTTC.

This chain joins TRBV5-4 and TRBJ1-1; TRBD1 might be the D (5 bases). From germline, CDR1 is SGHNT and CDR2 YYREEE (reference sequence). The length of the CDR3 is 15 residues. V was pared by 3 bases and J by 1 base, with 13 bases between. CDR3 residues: CASSSPVGGNTEAFF. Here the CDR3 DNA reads TGTGCCAGCAGCTCCCCGGTGGGGGGGAACACTGAAGCTTTCTTT.